Presented here are 22 T cell receptor beta chains from one specimen sequenced in a study of T cells in Graves' hyperthyroidism and ophthalmopathy. Amplification yielded TCR beta CDR3 regions, with RNA transcripts as the source. Using the HTBI primer set, a first-round RT-PCR was run on the TCR CDR3. TCRdb reprocessed the multiplex PCR reads with MiXCR, giving one entry per CDR3 protein. The profile shows about 200,000 distinct CDR3 sequences, 18% of them singletons. Sample: blood. Source of these receptors: a man between 40 and 49 years old with Graves' hyperthyroidism.

This clonotype has ten or more counts. The V and J genes are TRBV2 and TRBJ1-2; 7 nucleotides match TRBD1. CDR3 length: 13 amino acids. Germline lookup yields CDR1 SNHLY and CDR2 FYNNEI. Losses at the gene ends were 6 bases for V and 4 bases for J; bases not matched to a gene: 5. The CDR3 reads CASRGTEIYGYTF. CDR3 coding DNA: TGTGCCAGCAGGGGGACAGAAATCTATGGCTACACCTTC.

This clonotype came up many times. The gene calls are TRBV28 and TRBJ1-6; D unresolved. Germline V gene lookup returns CDR1 MDHEN and CDR2 SYDVKM. This CDR3 has 16 amino acids. With 2 bases removed from V and 2 bases from J, the gap between germline ends came to 10 bases. The CDR3 protein is CASSLEDTAYNSPLHF. CDR3 nucleotides: TGTGCCAGCAGTTTAGAAGACACGGCCTATAATTCACCCCTCCACTTT.

This clonotype was detected many times. The rearrangement links TRBV5-1 to TRBJ1-1; 10 nucleotides line up with TRBD1. The junction had 4 bases not matched to a gene; V was cut back by 4 bases and J by 4 bases. Germline values: CDR1 SGHRS, CDR2 YFSETQ. The CDR3 length is 14 residues. CDR3 bases: TGCGCCAGCAGCGAGGGACAGGGGTTCACTGAAGCTTTCTTT. Protein product: CASSEGQGFTEAFF.

Many counts were recorded for this clonotype. The chain carries TRBV5-1 and TRBJ2-2, with D unclear. The V end lost 0 bases, the J end lost 4 bases, and 7 bases lay between the germline ends. The CDR3 spans 14 residues. Per the germline V gene, CDR1 is SGHRS and CDR2 is YFSETQ. DNA for the CDR3: TGCGCCAGCAGCTTGGGGGATTTCACCGGGGAGCTGTTTTTT. The encoded protein is CASSLGDFTGELFF.

The CDR3 bases are TGTGCCAGTAGTATTGGGGTCACCGGGGAGCTGTTTTTT. Translated: CASSIGVTGELFF. The chain has TRBV19 and TRBJ2-2, with unresolved D. CDR3 length: 13 residues. From germline, CDR1 is LNHDA and CDR2 SQIVND (reference sequence). V was cut by 3 bases and J by 4 bases, with 6 bases left in between.

This clonotype has ten or more counts. The rearrangement joins TRBV14 to TRBJ2-5; D not resolved. This CDR3 has 13 residues. V was pared by 4 bases and J by 5 bases, with 11 bases between. Per germline, CDR1 SGHDN and CDR2 FVKESK. The CDR3 DNA reads as TGTGCCAGCAGCCTCACAGAAATTGAGACCCAGTACTTC. Translating it yields CASSLTEIETQYF.

Details on this clonotype: This may come from a read error, since a much larger clone is one base off. The chain joins TRBV5-1 to TRBJ1-1, with D unclear. The CDR3 has 15 amino acids. Trimming cost V 0 bases and J 0 bases, with 9 bases left between them. Germline values: CDR1 SGHRS, CDR2 YFSETQ. CDR3 sequence: CASSLDDLMNTEAFF. CDR3 sequence (DNA): TGCGCCAGCAGCTTGGACGATTTAATGAACACTGAAGCTTTCTTT.

A few counts support this clonotype. The genes are TRBV10-3 and TRBJ2-7, with 14 positions matching TRBD2. This CDR3 spans 15 amino acids. The germline V gene has CDR1 ENHRY and CDR2 SYGVKD. V shed 6 bases and J 3 bases; nucleotides not matched to a gene: 4. CDR3 coding DNA: TGTGCCATCAGAGTTGGGACTAGCGGGGGCTACGAGCAGTACTTC. Translated: CAIRVGTSGGYEQYF.

This chain connects TRBV7-6 to TRBJ2-1; D possibly corresponds to TRBD1 (6 bases). The ends were cut back, 5 bases at V and 9 bases at J, with 17 bases in the middle. This CDR3 has 14 amino acids. The V gene's germline CDR1 is SGHVS and CDR2 FNYEAQ. CDR3 loop: CASSPRDTDSEQFF. For the CDR3, the DNA is TGTGCCAGCAGCCCCCGGGACACAGACAGTGAGCAGTTCTTC.

This clonotype showed up many times. V and J are TRBV20-1 and TRBJ1-6, with TRBD1 as a possible D gene (6 bases). This CDR3 contains 14 residues. With 0 bases removed from V and 5 bases from J, the gap between germline ends came to 8 bases. Germline CDR1 DFQATT, CDR2 SNEGSKA (reference sequence). The CDR3 is CSAREGADNSPLHF. The CDR3 region has the DNA TGCAGTGCTAGAGAGGGGGCGGATAATTCACCCCTCCACTTT.

This clonotype was recorded a few times. J is TRBJ1-1 and V is TRBV28; 8 bases are shared with TRBD1. Germline lookup yields CDR1 MDHEN and CDR2 SYDVKM. The CDR3 spans 16 residues. V lost 5 bases, J lost 2 bases, and 10 bases stayed unmatched. The CDR3 DNA sequence: TGTGCCAGCAGTCTTGGACAGGGCACAATTAACACTGAAGCTTTCTTT. Translating gives CASSLGQGTINTEAFF. Looking up the rest from reference TRBV28 and TRBJ1-1 gives the full variable domain: DVKVTQSSRYLVKRTGEKVFLECVQDMDHENMFWYRQDPGLGLRLIYFSYDVKMKEKGDIPEGYSVSREKKERFSLILESASTNQTSMYLCASSLGQGTINTEAFFGQGTRLTVV.

This clonotype was observed many times. The chain couples TRBV28 to TRBJ2-7; tentative D call: TRBD2 (5 bases). The germline V gene has CDR1 MDHEN and CDR2 SYDVKM. This CDR3 is 15 amino acids long. V was cut by 3 bases and J by 2 bases, with 14 bases left in between. The CDR3: CASSFGSGNPYEQYF. The CDR3, as DNA: TGTGCCAGCAGTTTTGGGTCCGGGAATCCCTACGAGCAGTACTTC.

This clonotype was recorded at least ten times. The chain employs TRBV6-2 or TRBV6-3 and TRBJ1-2, with TRBD1 as a possible D gene (5 bases). This CDR3 has 14 amino acids. V was shortened by 2 bases and J by 6 bases, with 13 bases between the two germline ends. Germline CDR1 and CDR2: MNHEY and SVGEGT. The CDR3 sequence: CASSYPPRADGYTF. The CDR3 DNA is TGTGCCAGCAGTTACCCCCCCAGGGCGGATGGCTACACCTTC.

This chain joins TRBV2 and TRBJ2-7, with D uncertain. Trimming took off 8 bases at V and 0 bases at J, with 14 bases between the two ends. This CDR3 comprises 14 residues. Germline CDR1 reads SNHLY; CDR2 reads FYNNEI. The CDR3 nucleotides read TGTGCCAGCGGTTCGAGGACGGCCTCCTACGAGCAGTACTTC. It codes for CASGSRTASYEQYF.

The count of this clonotype is one. The chain couples TRBV7-8 to TRBJ2-3; D is possibly TRBD2 (7 bases). V was shortened by 5 bases and J by 5 bases, with 17 bases between the two germline ends. Germline loops: CDR1 SGHVS, CDR2 FQNEAQ. The CDR3 runs 15 residues. The CDR3 DNA is TGTGCCAGCAGCCCAATTCTGGGGGGGCAAGATACGCAGTATTTT. Translated: CASSPILGGQDTQYF.

The rearrangement links TRBV7-2 to TRBJ2-3, with 7 bases lining up with TRBD1. CDR1 is SGHTA, CDR2 FQGNSA, per germline. V lost 5 bases to trimming and J lost 2 bases; unmatched junction nucleotides: 4. This CDR3 is 14 amino acids long. The CDR3, as DNA: TGTGCCAGCAGCATTGACAGGGCCACAGATACGCAGTATTTT. Encoded protein: CASSIDRATDTQYF. The full variable domain, in which reference TRBV7-2 and TRBJ2-3 provide the parts outside the CDR3, is GAGVSQSPSNKVTEKGKDVELRCDPISGHTALYWYRQSLGQGLEFLIYFQGNSAPDKSGLPSDRFSAERTGGSVSTLTIQRTQQEDSAVYLCASSIDRATDTQYFGPGTRLTVL.

The chain carries TRBV4-3 and TRBJ1-6; unclear D gene. The CDR3 covers 17 residues. Germline CDR1 and CDR2: LGHNA and YSLEER. V was trimmed by 4 bases and J by 0 bases, leaving 13 bases between them. This CDR3 reads CASSPSGSGSYNSPLHF. The CDR3, as DNA: TGCGCCAGCAGCCCCTCGGGGAGTGGCTCCTATAATTCACCCCTCCACTTT.

In this sample, this clonotype turned up a few times. This clone may be a read error of a much larger clone one base away. This sequence joins TRBV6-5 and TRBJ1-5, with D possibly being TRBD1 (5 bases). Germline V gene sequence: CDR1 MNHEY, CDR2 SVGAGI. The CDR3 loop spans 15 amino acids. Trimming removed 4 bases at V and 2 bases at J, with 12 bases between. CDR3 coding DNA: TGTGCCAGCAGTTCGGGACGGGGCGGCAATCAGCCCCAGCATTTT. Translation gives CASSSGRGGNQPQHF.

This clonotype appeared many times. The V and J genes are TRBV6-5 and TRBJ2-7; possibly TRBD1 for D (5 bases). Per the germline V gene, CDR1 is MNHEY and CDR2 is SVGAGI. V was clipped by 3 bases and J by 3 bases, with 6 bases between them. The CDR3 length is 12 residues. CDR3 nucleotides: TGTGCCAGCAGTTATGACAGCTACGAGCAGTACTTC. It yields the protein CASSYDSYEQYF.

This clonotype came up many times. V is TRBV5-5 and J is TRBJ2-2; D is unresolved. V lost 1 base and J lost 7, with 5 bases in between. CDR3 length: 12 residues. The V gene's germline CDR1 is SGHKS and CDR2 YYEKEE (reference sequence). This chain's CDR3 is CASSLYNGELFF. The DNA for the CDR3 is TGTGCCAGCAGCTTGTATAACGGGGAGCTGTTTTTT.

This clonotype was observed a few times. This chain connects TRBV20-1 to TRBJ1-2; 9 nucleotides match TRBD1. Looked up from germline, CDR1 is DFQATT and CDR2 is SNEGSKA (reference sequence). This CDR3 comprises 15 residues. V lost 3 bases, J lost 0 bases, and 5 bases stayed unmatched. The CDR3 DNA sequence: TGCAGTGCTAGGGAGGGACAGGGAGCTAACTATGGCTACACCTTC. Translating gives CSAREGQGANYGYTF.

This clonotype occurred many times. This chain connects TRBV14 to TRBJ2-7, with a tentative D call TRBD2 (6 bases). The CDR3 runs 15 residues. The germline V gene encodes CDR1 SGHDN and CDR2 FVKESK. Trimming pared 5 bases from V and 0 bases from J, leaving 14 bases between. The CDR3 here is CASSMTRGFSYEQYF. The CDR3 DNA follows: TGTGCCAGCAGCATGACGCGGGGATTCTCCTACGAGCAGTACTTC.